Sequencing of this T cell receptor beta chain was carried out in a study of control samples from healthy donors and cancer patients. Some clones are missing from TCRdb's copy, which holds only in-frame ones; the method was immunoSEQ multiplex PCR. The repertoire holds 60,000 to 75,000 clones, with around nine tenths as singletons. The sequence came from a man aged 55 to 70 with colorectal cancer. Material for sequencing was PBMCs.

CDR3 sequence: CASSAGGRRDTQYF. The CDR3 region has the DNA TGTGCCAGCAGCGCGGGGGGGCGGCGAGATACGCAGTATTTT. V is TRBV2 and J is TRBJ2-3; 9 bases match TRBD2. Germline CDR1 reads SNHLY; CDR2 reads FYNNEI. V shed 6 bases, J shed 5 bases, and the junction held 6 bases outside the gene matches. This CDR3 is 14 amino acids long.